The 29 T cell receptor beta chains below all came from one sample that was sequenced in a study of T cell responses to AZD1222 COVID-19 vaccine (dated by TCRdb to about 2021). Interpreted using the paper, the time point label stands for: about 28 days (+/-7) after the second vaccine dose. Libraries were constructed by the immunoSEQ multiplex PCR assay. TCRdb mirrors the immuneACCESS table, restricted to in-frame sequences. Some clones are absent from its copies; in checked studies, under half trace to an unresolved V gene, and the reason for the others is unknown. The sample table records roughly 90,000 clones; around 87% of these occur just once. The top ten clonotypes cover about 2.7% of the sample. Sequencing used peripheral blood, obtained 28 days after the second AZD1222 dose. All receptors derive from an adult who received the AZD1222 COVID-19 vaccine.

The chain carries TRBV9 and TRBJ1-3; D not certain. V dropped 5 bases and J dropped 8 bases, with 17 bases sitting between them. This CDR3 is built from 14 residues. Germline V lookup: CDR1 SGDLS, CDR2 YYNGEE. CDR3 nucleotides: TGTGCCAGCAGTCGATCATCCCAGGAGGACACCATATATTTT. It yields the protein CASSRSSQEDTIYF.

This clone was seen a few times. The chain has TRBV5-6 and TRBJ2-2; D perhaps matches TRBD1 (6 bases). V gave up 4 bases and J gave up 7 bases, with 14 bases separating them. The germline V gene has CDR1 SGHDT and CDR2 YYEEEE. This CDR3 has 14 residues. The DNA of the CDR3 is TGTGCCAGCAGCGAGAGACAGGCGGGCGGGGAGCTGTTTTTT. Translating it yields CASSERQAGGELFF.

This clone came up once. The gene calls are TRBV6-5 and TRBJ1-3; D remains ambiguous. The V end was cut by 6 bases, the J end by 0 bases, with 6 bases between. Germline V gene data show CDR1 as MNHEY and CDR2 as SVGAGI. CDR3 length: 13 amino acids. The CDR3 loop is CASREFSGNTIYF. CDR3 nucleotide sequence: TGTGCCAGCAGGGAGTTCTCTGGAAACACCATATATTTT.

J is TRBJ2-7 and V is TRBV6-5; the D gene is possibly TRBD2 (6 bases). The CDR3 is 15 amino acids. The germline gives CDR1 MNHEY, CDR2 SVGAGI. With 6 bases removed from V and 3 bases from J, the gap between germline ends came to 18 bases. This CDR3 reads CASSLGGRPDYEQYF. CDR3 bases: TGTGCCAGCAGCCTAGGAGGGCGCCCCGACTACGAGCAGTACTTC.

This clone appeared once. The chain employs TRBV5-6 and TRBJ2-7, with TRBD1 as a possible D gene (5 bases). In germline, CDR1 is SGHDT, CDR2 YYEEEE. V lost 1 base to trimming and J lost 3 bases, with 11 bases between them. The CDR3 loop spans 14 amino acids. CDR3 residues: CASSLFRGGYEQYF. CDR3 in DNA: TGTGCCAGCAGCTTGTTTAGGGGCGGCTACGAGCAGTACTTC.

The chain joins TRBV10-3 to TRBJ1-5; D gene unclear. This CDR3 is 12 amino acids long. V was clipped by 2 bases and J by 5 bases, with 4 bases between them. Germline-derived CDR1 and CDR2 are ENHRY and SYGVKD. The CDR3 DNA is TGTGCCATCAGTGAGATCGATCAGCCCCAGCATTTT. This gives the protein CAISEIDQPQHF.

V is TRBV10-3 and J is TRBJ2-2; 8 bases map to TRBD2. CDR1 is ENHRY, CDR2 SYGVKD, per germline. J was trimmed by 4 bases and V by 4 bases; bases with no gene match: 5. The CDR3 extends over 15 amino acids. CDR3 nucleotide sequence: TGTGCCATCAGTGGGACTAGCCCGAGCACCGGGGAGCTGTTTTTT. Translated, it gives CAISGTSPSTGELFF.

This chain connects TRBV28 to TRBJ2-5; 11 bases fit TRBD2. The CDR3 sequence is 15 residues long. The germline gives CDR1 MDHEN, CDR2 SYDVKM. V lost 4 bases, J lost 4 bases, and 5 bases stayed unmatched. The CDR3: CASSSLAGDLETQYF. In nucleotides, the CDR3 is TGTGCCAGCAGTTCACTAGCGGGAGACTTAGAGACCCAGTACTTC.

The gene calls are TRBV2 and TRBJ1-5, with 8 bases lining up with TRBD1. The V gene end was trimmed by 7 bases and the J gene end by 0 bases; junction bases not matched to a gene: 11. The CDR3 is 17 amino acids. CDR1 is SNHLY, CDR2 FYNNEI, per germline. The CDR3 DNA sequence: TGTGCCAGCAATCCCGGGACAGGACCTTATAGCAATCAGCCCCAGCATTTT. It encodes CASNPGTGPYSNQPQHF. The full variable domain, rest sourced from reference TRBV2 and TRBJ1-5, is EPEVTQTPSHQVTQMGQEVILRCVPISNHLYFYWYRQILGQKVEFLVSFYNNEISEKSEIFDDQFSVERPDGSNFTLKIRSTKLEDSAMYFCASNPGTGPYSNQPQHFGDGTRLSIL.

The chain uses TRBV7-3 and TRBJ2-7; D is possibly TRBD2 (5 bases). The CDR3 has 14 residues. The germline V gene has CDR1 SGHTA and CDR2 FQGTGA. Between the trimmed V and J ends, which lost 5 bases and 6 bases, there was a span of 17 bases. This chain's CDR3 is CASSPGLNIGEQYF. The CDR3 DNA reads as TGTGCCAGCAGCCCTGGACTCAACATAGGCGAGCAGTACTTC.

The rearrangement links TRBV7-2 to TRBJ2-5; 7 bases align to TRBD1. CDR3 length equals 15 residues. V lost 3 bases, J lost 1 base, and 5 bases stayed unmatched. CDR1 SGHTA and CDR2 FQGNSA come from the germline V gene. The CDR3 protein is CASSFPTGFQETQYF. For the CDR3, the DNA is TGTGCCAGCAGCTTCCCGACAGGGTTCCAAGAGACCCAGTACTTC.

This clone was counted between two and nine times. The gene calls are TRBV2 and TRBJ1-4; maybe TRBD1 (6 bases). V was clipped by 8 bases and J by 10 bases, with 8 bases between them. CDR1 and CDR2 from the germline V gene are SNHLY and FYNNEI. This CDR3 spans 10 amino acids. The CDR3 DNA sequence: TGTGCCAGCGGGGGCGGAAAACTGTTTTTT. Amino acids: CASGGGKLFF.

The chain carries TRBV7-3 and TRBJ1-1; D not resolved. The V gene lost 0 bases and the J gene lost 6 bases, with 14 bases spanning the gap. The V gene's germline CDR1 is SGHTA and CDR2 FQGTGA. The CDR3 covers 15 residues. Here the CDR3 DNA reads TGTGCCAGCAGCTTAACTGGCACCTCTTCAGCTGAAGCTTTCTTT. Translated: CASSLTGTSSAEAFF.

This chain's CDR3 is CAWSVLSDALPYSPLHF. Here the CDR3 DNA reads TGTGCCTGGAGTGTTCTAAGCGACGCTCTCCCTTATTCACCCCTCCACTTT. The V call is TRBV30, the J call TRBJ1-6; no clear D gene. Looked up from germline, CDR1 is GTSNPN and CDR2 is SVGIG (reference sequence). The V end lost 0 bases, the J end lost 8 bases, and 20 bases lay between the germline ends. This CDR3 is built from 17 residues. The full variable domain, completed using reference TRBV30 and TRBJ1-6, is SQTIHQWPATLVQPVGSPLSLECTVEGTSNPNLYWYRQAAGRGLQLLFYSVGIGQISSEVPQNLSASRPQDRQFILSSKKLLLSDSGFYLCAWSVLSDALPYSPLHFGNGTRLTVT.

This chain connects TRBV19 to TRBJ1-3, with 10 nucleotides matching TRBD1. The CDR3 has 15 residues. V shed 8 bases, J shed 1 base, and the junction held 5 bases outside the gene matches. Per germline, CDR1 LNHDA and CDR2 SQIVND (reference sequence). CDR3 sequence reads: CASYGQGVSGNTIYF. Written as DNA, the CDR3 is TGTGCCAGTTATGGACAGGGGGTTTCTGGAAACACCATATATTTT.

The chain combines TRBV2 with TRBJ2-7; D call uncertain. V gave up 3 bases and J gave up 5 bases, with 17 bases separating them. From germline, CDR1 is SNHLY and CDR2 FYNNEI. This CDR3 region has 15 residues. The CDR3 here is CASSEPRWVNDEQYF. In DNA, the CDR3 is TGTGCCAGCAGTGAGCCTAGGTGGGTGAACGACGAGCAGTACTTC.

This clone was counted a single time. This CDR3 is CASSLTQANTEAFF. As DNA, the CDR3 is TGTGCCAGCAGCTTAACCCAAGCTAACACTGAAGCTTTCTTT. The V gene is TRBV7-8, the J gene TRBJ1-1, with unresolved D. Per germline, CDR1 SGHVS and CDR2 FQNEAQ. Trimming pared 2 bases from V and 2 bases from J, leaving 9 bases between. This CDR3 contains 14 residues.

This sequence joins TRBV6-5 and TRBJ2-5, with D perhaps matching TRBD2 (5 bases). CDR3 length: 16 residues. Germline CDR1 is MNHEY and CDR2 is SVGAGI. V dropped 0 bases and J dropped 0 bases, with 11 bases sitting between them. CDR3 loop: CASSYSRVGDQETQYF. In DNA, the CDR3 is TGTGCCAGCAGTTACTCGAGGGTTGGCGACCAAGAGACCCAGTACTTC.

This clone appeared a few times. The chain has TRBV7-9 and TRBJ2-1; D is possibly TRBD1 (6 bases). Germline V gene lookup returns CDR1 SEHNR and CDR2 FQNEAQ (reference sequence). Trimming pared 5 bases from V and 3 bases from J, leaving 11 bases between. This CDR3 has 14 amino acids. The CDR3 here is CASSDPGDYNEQFF. For the CDR3, the DNA is TGTGCCAGCAGCGACCCAGGGGACTACAATGAGCAGTTCTTC.

V usage is TRBV30 and J usage is TRBJ1-4, with 8 bases matching TRBD1. The CDR3 has 16 amino acids. Losses at the gene ends were 5 bases for V and 0 bases for J; bases not matched to a gene: 8. CDR1 and CDR2 from the germline V gene are GTSNPN and SVGIG (reference sequence). The CDR3 sequence: CAWRMGQVATNEKLFF. The DNA of the CDR3 is TGTGCCTGGCGCATGGGACAGGTTGCAACTAATGAAAAACTGTTTTTT.

The chain uses TRBV19 and TRBJ2-7; TRBD2 matches at 7 bases. Trimming removed 10 bases from V and 6 bases from J; junction bases left unmatched: 12. Germline lookup yields CDR1 LNHDA and CDR2 SQIVND (reference sequence). This CDR3 is built from 13 residues. The CDR3 region is CATSGTVVGEQYF. In nucleotides, the CDR3 is TGTGCCACGAGCGGGACGGTCGTAGGCGAGCAGTACTTC.

The table lists this clone with a count of one. This chain uses TRBV3-1 (or the pseudogene TRBV3-2) with TRBJ2-1; 12 bases agree with TRBD1. The CDR3 has 16 amino acids. In germline, CDR1 is LGHDT, CDR2 YNNKEL (reference sequence). The V gene end was trimmed by 1 base and the J gene end by 8 bases; junction bases not matched to a gene: 6. The CDR3 DNA follows: TGTGCCAGCAGCCAAGGGGGACAGGGGGCTGGGGATGAGCAGTTCTTC. Its translation is CASSQGGQGAGDEQFF.

V and J are TRBV7-9 and TRBJ2-2, with D unclear. The CDR3 has 13 residues. Trimming took 4 bases from V and 0 from J, leaving 3 bases between them. The germline gives CDR1 SEHNR, CDR2 FQNEAQ (reference sequence). Here the CDR3 reads CASSSANTGELFF. In DNA, the CDR3 is TGTGCCAGCAGCTCGGCGAACACCGGGGAGCTGTTTTTT.

The chain links TRBV2 to TRBJ1-1; no definite D call. Germline V gene sequence: CDR1 SNHLY, CDR2 FYNNEI. With 7 bases removed from V and 8 bases from J, the gap between germline ends came to 11 bases. The CDR3 spans 11 residues. The CDR3 DNA reads as TGTGCCAGCAAACTGACACCCGAAGCTTTCTTT. It yields the protein CASKLTPEAFF.

The rearrangement joins TRBV5-6 to TRBJ1-1; 7 positions match TRBD1. The CDR3 is 14 residues long. V was pared by 4 bases and J by 3 bases, with 6 bases of the junction left unmatched. Germline-derived CDR1 and CDR2 are SGHDT and YYEEEE. The DNA for the CDR3 is TGTGCCAGCAGCACGATACAGGGGTACACTGAAGCTTTCTTT. Protein sequence: CASSTIQGYTEAFF.

This chain connects TRBV11-3 to TRBJ2-1; TRBD2 agrees at 8 bases. This CDR3 has 14 residues. The ends lost 5 bases at V and 4 bases at J; junction bases unmatched: 4. The germline CDR1 and CDR2 sequences are SGHNT and YENEEA. CDR3 coding DNA: TGTGCCAGCAGCACCAGCGGGAGATACAATGAGCAGTTCTTC. Translated, it gives CASSTSGRYNEQFF.

V and J are TRBV5-1 and TRBJ2-7; 9 nucleotides align to TRBD1. The V segment lost 0 bases and the J segment 3 bases; nucleotides outside the gene matches: 7. CDR3 length equals 16 residues. The V gene's germline CDR1 is SGHRS and CDR2 YFSETQ. CDR3 sequence: CASSLELADRGYEQYF. CDR3 coding DNA: TGCGCCAGCAGCTTGGAGTTGGCGGACAGGGGCTACGAGCAGTACTTC.

V is TRBV11-2 and J is TRBJ1-2; no definite D call. Trimming removed 5 bases from V and 0 bases from J, with 16 bases in between. This CDR3 contains 16 residues. The germline V gene encodes CDR1 SGHAT and CDR2 FQNNGV. The CDR3 loop is CASSPRGTTSNYGYTF. CDR3 bases: TGTGCCAGCAGCCCCCGGGGAACCACCTCTAACTATGGCTACACCTTC.

This clone has more than one count but fewer than ten. The chain employs TRBV9 and TRBJ1-6, with TRBD1 matching 8 bases. With V trimmed by 4 bases and J by 10 bases, 10 bases remained unmatched. The germline V gene encodes CDR1 SGDLS and CDR2 YYNGEE. The CDR3 totals 15 residues. The CDR3 here is CASSPGQGKDSPLHF. In DNA form, the CDR3 reads TGTGCCAGCAGCCCAGGACAGGGAAAAGACTCACCCCTCCACTTT.